This entry features one T cell receptor beta chain sequence. This sample is drawn from a study of early T cells in non-severe SARS-CoV-2 infection. TCRdb re-called the 5' RACE reads with MiXCR, one entry per CDR3 protein. The sample comprises some 100,000 distinct CDR3 sequences, approximately 15% of which are singletons, and 0.5% to 0.75% rests with the top ten. The V gene lost 4 bases and the J gene lost 2 bases, with 13 bases spanning the gap. Germline V CDR1 and CDR2: DFQATT, SNEGSKA (reference sequence). The CDR3 has 14 residues. The sequencing input was whole blood. This clonotype was sampled from an adult who was a healthcare worker with PCR-confirmed SARS-CoV-2 infection or an uninfected control (not recorded which). The chain recombines TRBV20-1 with TRBJ2-3, with D unresolved. The CDR3 DNA reads TGCAGTGCTATCGTACACCGGTACACAGATACGCAGTATTTT. Translated, it gives CSAIVHRYTDTQYF.